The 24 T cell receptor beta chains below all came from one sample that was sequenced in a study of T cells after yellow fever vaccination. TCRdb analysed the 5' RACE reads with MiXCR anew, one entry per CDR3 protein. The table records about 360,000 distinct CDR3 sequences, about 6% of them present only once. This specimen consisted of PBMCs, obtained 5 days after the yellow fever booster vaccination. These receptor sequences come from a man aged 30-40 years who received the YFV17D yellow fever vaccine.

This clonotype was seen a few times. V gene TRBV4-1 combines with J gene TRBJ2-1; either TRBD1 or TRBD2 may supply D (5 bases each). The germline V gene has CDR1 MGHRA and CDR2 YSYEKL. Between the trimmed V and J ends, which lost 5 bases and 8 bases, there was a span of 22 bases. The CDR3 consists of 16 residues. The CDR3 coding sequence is TGCGCCAGCAGCGTTAGCTACCGGGGCCCGCCCCATGAGCAGTTCTTC. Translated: CASSVSYRGPPHEQFF.

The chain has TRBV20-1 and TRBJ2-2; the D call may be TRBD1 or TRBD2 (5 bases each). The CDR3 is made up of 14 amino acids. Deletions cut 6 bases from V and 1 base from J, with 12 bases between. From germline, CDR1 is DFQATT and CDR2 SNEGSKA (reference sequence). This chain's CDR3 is CSATGTMNTGELFF. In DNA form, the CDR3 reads TGCAGTGCCACCGGGACCATGAACACCGGGGAGCTGTTTTTT.

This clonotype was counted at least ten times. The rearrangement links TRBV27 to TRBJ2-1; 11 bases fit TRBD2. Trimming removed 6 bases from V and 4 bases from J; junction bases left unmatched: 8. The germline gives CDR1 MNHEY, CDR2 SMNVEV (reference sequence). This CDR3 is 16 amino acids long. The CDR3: CASSTPGLAEYNEQFF. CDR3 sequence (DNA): TGTGCCAGCAGCACACCGGGACTAGCGGAATACAATGAGCAGTTCTTC.

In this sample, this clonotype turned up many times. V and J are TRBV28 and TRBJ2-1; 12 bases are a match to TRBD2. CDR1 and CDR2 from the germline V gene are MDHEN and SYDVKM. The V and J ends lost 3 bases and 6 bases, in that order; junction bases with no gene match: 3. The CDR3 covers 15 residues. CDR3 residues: CASSFETSGSNEQFF. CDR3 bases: TGTGCCAGCAGTTTTGAGACTAGCGGGAGCAATGAGCAGTTCTTC.

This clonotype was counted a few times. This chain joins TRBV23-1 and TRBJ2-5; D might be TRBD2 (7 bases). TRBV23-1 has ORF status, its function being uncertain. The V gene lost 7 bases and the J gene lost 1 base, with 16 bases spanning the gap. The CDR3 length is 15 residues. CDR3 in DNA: TGCGCCAGCAAGGAGCGGGGACACAGCCAAGAGACCCAGTACTTC. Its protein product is CASKERGHSQETQYF.

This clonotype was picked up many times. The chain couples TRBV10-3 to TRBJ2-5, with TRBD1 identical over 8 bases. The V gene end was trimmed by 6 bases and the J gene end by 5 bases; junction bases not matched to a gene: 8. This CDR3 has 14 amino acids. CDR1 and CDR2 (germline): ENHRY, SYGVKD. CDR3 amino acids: CAIRKDRGLETQYF. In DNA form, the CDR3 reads TGTGCCATCAGAAAAGACAGGGGATTGGAGACCCAGTACTTC.

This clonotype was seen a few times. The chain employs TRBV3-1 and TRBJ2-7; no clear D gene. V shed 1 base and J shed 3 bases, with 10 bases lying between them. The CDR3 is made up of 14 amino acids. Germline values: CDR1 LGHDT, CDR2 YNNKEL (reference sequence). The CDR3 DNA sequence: TGTGCCAGCAGCCAAGGGGGTAAAGGCTACGAGCAGTACTTC. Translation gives CASSQGGKGYEQYF.

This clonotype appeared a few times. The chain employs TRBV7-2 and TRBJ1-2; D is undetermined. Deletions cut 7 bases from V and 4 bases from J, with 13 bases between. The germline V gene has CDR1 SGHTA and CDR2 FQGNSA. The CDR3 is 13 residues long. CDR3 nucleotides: TGTGCCAGCACCCCTTTTGTGCCCTATGGCTACACCTTC. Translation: CASTPFVPYGYTF.

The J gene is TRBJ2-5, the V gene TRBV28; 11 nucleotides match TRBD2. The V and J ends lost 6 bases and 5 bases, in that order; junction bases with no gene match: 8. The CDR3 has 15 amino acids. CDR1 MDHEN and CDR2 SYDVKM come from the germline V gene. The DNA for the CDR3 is TGTGCCAGCAGGGGACTAGCGGAGAGATGGGAGACCCAGTACTTC. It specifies CASRGLAERWETQYF.

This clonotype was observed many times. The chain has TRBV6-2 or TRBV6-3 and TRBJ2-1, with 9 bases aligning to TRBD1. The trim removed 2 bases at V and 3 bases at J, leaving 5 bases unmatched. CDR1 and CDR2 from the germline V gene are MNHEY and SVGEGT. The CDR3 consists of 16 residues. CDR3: CASSYLGQGYYNEQFF. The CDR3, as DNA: TGTGCCAGCAGTTACCTCGGACAGGGGTACTACAATGAGCAGTTCTTC.

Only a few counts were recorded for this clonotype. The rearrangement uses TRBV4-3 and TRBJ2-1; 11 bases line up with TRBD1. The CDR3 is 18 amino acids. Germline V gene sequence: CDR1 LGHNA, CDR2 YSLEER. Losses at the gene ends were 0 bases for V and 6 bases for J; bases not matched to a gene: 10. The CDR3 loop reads CASSQDREGQGGGNEQFF. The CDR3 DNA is TGCGCCAGCAGCCAAGATCGAGAGGGACAGGGGGGAGGCAATGAGCAGTTCTTC.

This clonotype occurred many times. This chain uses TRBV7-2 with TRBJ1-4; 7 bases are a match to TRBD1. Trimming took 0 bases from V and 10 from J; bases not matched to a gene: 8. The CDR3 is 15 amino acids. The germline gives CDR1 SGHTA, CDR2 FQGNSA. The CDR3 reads CASSLAGEGTAKLFF. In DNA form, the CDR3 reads TGTGCCAGCAGCTTAGCGGGGGAAGGGACAGCAAAACTGTTTTTT.

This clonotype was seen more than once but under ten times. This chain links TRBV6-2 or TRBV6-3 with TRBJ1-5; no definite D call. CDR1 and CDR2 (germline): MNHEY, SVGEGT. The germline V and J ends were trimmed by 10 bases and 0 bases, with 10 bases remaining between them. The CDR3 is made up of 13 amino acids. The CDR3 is CAIGPYSNQPQHF. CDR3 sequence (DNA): TGTGCCATCGGACCTTATAGCAATCAGCCCCAGCATTTT.

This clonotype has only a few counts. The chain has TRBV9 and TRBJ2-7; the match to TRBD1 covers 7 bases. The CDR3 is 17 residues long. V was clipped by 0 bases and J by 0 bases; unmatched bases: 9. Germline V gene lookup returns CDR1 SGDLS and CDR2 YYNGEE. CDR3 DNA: TGTGCCAGCAGCGTAGGGGAAGGGGGCGTAAGCTCCTACGAGCAGTACTTC. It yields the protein CASSVGEGGVSSYEQYF.

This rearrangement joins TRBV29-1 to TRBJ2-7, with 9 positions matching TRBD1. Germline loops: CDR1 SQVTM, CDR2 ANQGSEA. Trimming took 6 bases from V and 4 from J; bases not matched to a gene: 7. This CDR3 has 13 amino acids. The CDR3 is CSVLQGARYEQYF. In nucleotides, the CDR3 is TGCAGCGTATTACAGGGGGCCCGGTACGAGCAGTACTTC.

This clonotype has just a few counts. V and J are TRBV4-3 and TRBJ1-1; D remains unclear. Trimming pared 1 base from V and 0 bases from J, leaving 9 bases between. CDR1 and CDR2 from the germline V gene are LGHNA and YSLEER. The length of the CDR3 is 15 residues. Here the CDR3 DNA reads TGCGCCAGCAGCCAAGTGAATAAGATGAACACTGAAGCTTTCTTT. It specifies CASSQVNKMNTEAFF.

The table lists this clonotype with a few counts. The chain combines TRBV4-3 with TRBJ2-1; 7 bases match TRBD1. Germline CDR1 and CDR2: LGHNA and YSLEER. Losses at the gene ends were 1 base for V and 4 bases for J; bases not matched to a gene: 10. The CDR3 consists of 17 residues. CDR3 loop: CASSQGASGTVYNEQFF. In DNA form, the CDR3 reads TGCGCCAGCAGCCAAGGGGCCTCCGGGACAGTATACAATGAGCAGTTCTTC.

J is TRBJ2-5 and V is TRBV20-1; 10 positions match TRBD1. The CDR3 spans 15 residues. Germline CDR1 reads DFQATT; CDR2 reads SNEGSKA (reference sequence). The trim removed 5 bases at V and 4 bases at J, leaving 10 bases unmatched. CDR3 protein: CSARPGQGWRETQYF. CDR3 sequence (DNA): TGCAGTGCTCGACCGGGACAGGGGTGGCGAGAGACCCAGTACTTC.

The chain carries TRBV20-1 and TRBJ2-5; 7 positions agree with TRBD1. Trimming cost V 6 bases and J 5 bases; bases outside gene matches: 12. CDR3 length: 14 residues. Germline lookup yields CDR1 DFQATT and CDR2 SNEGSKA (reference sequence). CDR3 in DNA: TGCAGTGCGGAGAGACAGGGAGAAGAGGAGACCCAGTACTTC. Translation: CSAERQGEEETQYF.

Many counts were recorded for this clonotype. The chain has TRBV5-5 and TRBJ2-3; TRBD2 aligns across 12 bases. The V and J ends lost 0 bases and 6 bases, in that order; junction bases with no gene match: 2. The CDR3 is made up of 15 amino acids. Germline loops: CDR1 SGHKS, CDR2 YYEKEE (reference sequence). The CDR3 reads CASSLGLAGDDTQYF. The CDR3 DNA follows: TGTGCCAGCAGCTTGGGACTAGCGGGAGATGATACGCAGTATTTT.

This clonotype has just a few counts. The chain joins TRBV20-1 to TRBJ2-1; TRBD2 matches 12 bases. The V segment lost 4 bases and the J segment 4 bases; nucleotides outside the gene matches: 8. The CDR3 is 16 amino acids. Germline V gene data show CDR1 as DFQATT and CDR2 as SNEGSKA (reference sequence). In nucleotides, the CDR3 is TGCAGTGCTAATCTAGCGGGAGGGCCTTCTTACAATGAGCAGTTCTTC. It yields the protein CSANLAGGPSYNEQFF.

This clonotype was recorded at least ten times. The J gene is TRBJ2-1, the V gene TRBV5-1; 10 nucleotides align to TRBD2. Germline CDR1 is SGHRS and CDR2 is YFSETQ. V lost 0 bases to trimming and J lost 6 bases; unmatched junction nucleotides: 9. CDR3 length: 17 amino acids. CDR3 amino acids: CASSLVLAGGIGNEQFF. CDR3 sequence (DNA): TGCGCCAGCAGCTTGGTTTTAGCGGGAGGCATTGGCAATGAGCAGTTCTTC. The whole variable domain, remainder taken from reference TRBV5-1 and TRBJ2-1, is KAGVTQTPRYLIKTRGQQVTLSCSPISGHRSVSWYQQTPGQGLQFLFEYFSETQRNKGNFPGRFSGRQFSNSRSEMNVSTLELGDSALYLCASSLVLAGGIGNEQFFGPGTRLTVL.

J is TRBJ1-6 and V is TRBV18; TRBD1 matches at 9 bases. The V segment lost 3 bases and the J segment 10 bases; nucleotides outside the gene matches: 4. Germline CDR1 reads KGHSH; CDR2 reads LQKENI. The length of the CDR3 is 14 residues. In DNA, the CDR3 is TGTGCCAGCTCACCGCGGACAGGGGTATCACCCCTCCACTTT. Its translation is CASSPRTGVSPLHF.

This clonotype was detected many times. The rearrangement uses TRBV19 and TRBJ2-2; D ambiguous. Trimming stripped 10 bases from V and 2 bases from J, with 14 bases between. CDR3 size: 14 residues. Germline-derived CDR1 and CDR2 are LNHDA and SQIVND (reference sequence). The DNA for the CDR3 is TGTGCCACCAAAGTATGGTCCAACACCGGGGAGCTGTTTTTT. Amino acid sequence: CATKVWSNTGELFF. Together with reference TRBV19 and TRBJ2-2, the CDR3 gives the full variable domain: DGGITQSPKYLFRKEGQNVTLSCEQNLNHDAMYWYRQDPGQGLRLIYYSQIVNDFQKGDIAEGYSVSREKKESFPLTVTSAQKNPTAFYLCATKVWSNTGELFFGEGSRLTVL.